This T cell receptor (beta chain) was retrieved from a study of PD-1 blockade in classical Hodgkin lymphoma. Findings and caveats of the study: Healthy donors were reported to have higher baseline TCR diversity than newly diagnosed patients. Differences between repertoires have undefined causes, possibly disease activity or prior therapy. In CD4+ cells, TCR diversity went up significantly by C4D1, but in CD8+ cells it did not. Individuals who commenced nivolumab within less than 1 year of ASCT were excluded.

As for this clone: Its specificity is not known.

Trimming left V 0 bases short and J 4 bases short, with 7 bases between. The CDR3 is made up of 14 amino acids. CDR1 is SGDLS and CDR2 is YYNGEE in the germline V gene. Indicated time point: cycle 4 day 1 (C4D1), after 5 to 7 weeks of nivolumab. All patients relapsed after autologous stem cell transplantation, and brentuximab vedotin exposure varied. Sequencing was performed with immunoSEQ multiplex PCR; in TCRdb, only in-frame clones are kept and a portion is missing. The sample has roughly 30,000 clones, 81% seen once. The rearrangement joins TRBV9 to TRBJ1-4; a possible D gene is TRBD1 (5 bases). Here the sequenced sample was peripheral blood mononuclear cells (PBMCs), taken before the fourth cycle of nivolumab. The receptor was derived from a human donor with classical Hodgkin lymphoma. The DNA for the CDR3 is TGTGCCAGCAGCGTAGGGACAAGTAATGAAAAACTGTTTTTT. This translates into CASSVGTSNEKLFF.